Listed below are T cell receptor beta chains from one sample, sequenced in a study of shared clonotypes between healthy human individuals. TCRdb's table, derived via immunoSEQ multiplex PCR, lists solely in-frame clones and lacks some. The sample carries about 1.1 million clones, around 78% recorded once. Sequenced input: memory CD4+ T cells from PBMCs. Source of these receptors: a man between 18 and 29 years old in good health. Some clones in this sample may be carry-over from other donors' samples. The CDR3 runs from the conserved cysteine through the conserved F or W. The order of the fields is J gene, clone size, D gene, V gene, CDR3 protein, CDR3 DNA. The D gene is left open where the match is weak. Where a row states a size, it is once, few, many or the class of an expanded clone; other rows omit it.

>TRBJ2-5|-|-|TRBV6-1
CASSEAVRETQYF
TGTGCCAGCAGTGAAGCGGTTAGGGAGACCCAGTACTTC
>TRBJ2-1|many|TRBD2|TRBV9
CASSATSGKVNEQFF
TGTGCCAGCAGCGCGACTAGCGGGAAAGTCAATGAGCAGTTCTTC
>TRBJ1-2|-|-|TRBV27
CASSLRAGYGYTF
TGTGCCAGCAGTTTACGGGCCGGGTATGGCTACACCTTC
>TRBJ2-5|-|-|TRBV5-1
CASSLGPTLGETQYF
TGCGCCAGCAGCCTTGGACCAACTCTCGGGGAGACCCAGTACTTC
>TRBJ2-1|-|-|TRBV18
CASSPLSYNEQFF
TGTGCCAGCTCACCTCTGTCCTACAATGAGCAGTTCTTC
>TRBJ1-2|-|-|TRBV28
CASSSPQDPGNYGYTF
TGTGCCAGCAGCTCCCCCCAGGACCCAGGCAACTATGGCTACACCTTC
>TRBJ2-3|-|TRBD1|TRBV5-4
CASSFDRGPPTDTQYF
TGTGCCAGCAGCTTTGACAGGGGCCCCCCCACAGATACGCAGTATTTT
>TRBJ2-1|-|-|TRBV7-6
CASSLVGGEAYNEQFF
TGTGCCAGCAGCTTAGTAGGGGGAGAAGCCTACAATGAGCAGTTCTTC
>TRBJ1-2|-|-|TRBV5-1
CASSKDVNYGYTF
TGCGCCAGCAGCAAGGACGTCAACTATGGCTACACCTTC
>TRBJ2-7|-|-|TRBV25-1
CASSETDGLRPYEQYF
TGTGCCAGCAGTGAGACGGACGGGCTCCGACCCTACGAGCAGTACTTC
>TRBJ1-2|-|-|TRBV18
CASSPSLSGSYGYTF
TGTGCCAGCTCACCCTCCCTTTCTGGGTCCTATGGCTACACCTTC